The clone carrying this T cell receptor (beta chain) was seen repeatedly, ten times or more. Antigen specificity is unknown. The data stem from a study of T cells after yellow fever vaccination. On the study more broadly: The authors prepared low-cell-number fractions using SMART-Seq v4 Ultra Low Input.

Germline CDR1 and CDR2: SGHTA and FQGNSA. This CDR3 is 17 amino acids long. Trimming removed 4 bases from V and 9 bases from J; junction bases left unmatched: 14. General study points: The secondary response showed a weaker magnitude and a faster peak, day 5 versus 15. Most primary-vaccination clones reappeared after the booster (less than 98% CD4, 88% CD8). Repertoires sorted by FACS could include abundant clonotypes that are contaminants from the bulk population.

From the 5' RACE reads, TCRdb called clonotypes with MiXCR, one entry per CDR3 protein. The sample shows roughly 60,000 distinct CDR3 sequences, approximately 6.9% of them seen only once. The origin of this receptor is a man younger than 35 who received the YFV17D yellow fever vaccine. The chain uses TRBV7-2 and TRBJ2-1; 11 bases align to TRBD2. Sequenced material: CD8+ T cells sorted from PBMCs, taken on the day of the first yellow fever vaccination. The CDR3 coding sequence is TGTGCCAGCAGCTCGCCCCGTAGCGGGGGGGCCGGGACTGAGCAGTTCTTC. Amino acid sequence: CASSSPRSGGAGTEQFF.